One sample yielded the 21 T cell receptor beta chains listed below, sequenced in a study of cytomegalovirus exposure and HLA in healthy donors. PCR involved 60 Vbeta and 13 Jbeta primers. The table came from immunoSEQ multiplex PCR; TCRdb's copy has only in-frame clones and leaves some out. This sample has about 250,000 clones, with about 75% found just once. Sequencing used PBMCs. These TCRs come from a female donor in good health and CMV-seronegative.

This chain links TRBV28 with TRBJ2-1; 7 nucleotides match TRBD2. Germline values: CDR1 MDHEN, CDR2 SYDVKM. V was clipped by 5 bases and J by 6 bases; unmatched bases: 13. CDR3 length: 16 residues. The CDR3 reads CASSDSSGGRANEQFF. For the CDR3, the DNA is TGTGCCAGCAGTGATTCTAGCGGTGGGAGGGCCAATGAGCAGTTCTTC.

The chain is built from TRBV2 and TRBJ2-7, with 10 positions matching TRBD2. Germline V lookup: CDR1 SNHLY, CDR2 FYNNEI. Losses at the gene ends were 7 bases for V and 2 bases for J; bases not matched to a gene: 8. The CDR3 covers 15 residues. Here the CDR3 reads CASTEQREGPYEQYF. CDR3 sequence (DNA): TGTGCCAGCACCGAACAGCGGGAGGGCCCCTACGAGCAGTACTTC.

The chain has TRBV10-1 and TRBJ2-1; 9 nucleotides align to TRBD2. Germline trimming cut 1 base from V and 4 bases from J; bases unmatched to any gene: 11. CDR3 length: 18 amino acids. CDR1 and CDR2 from the germline V gene are WNHNN and SYGVQD (reference sequence). CDR3 sequence: CASSEWGSSGRFYNEQFF. CDR3 nucleotide sequence: TGCGCCAGCAGTGAGTGGGGTAGTAGCGGGAGATTTTACAATGAGCAGTTCTTC.

The chain combines TRBV5-1 with TRBJ1-2; 9 bases are shared with TRBD1. This CDR3 spans 14 amino acids. Germline assignment: CDR1 SGHRS and CDR2 YFSETQ. The V gene end was trimmed by 4 bases and the J gene end by 8 bases; junction bases not matched to a gene: 9. The CDR3 here is CASSVIGQGYGYTF. In DNA, the CDR3 is TGCGCCAGCAGCGTGATCGGACAGGGGTACGGCTACACCTTC.

The chain is built from TRBV6-6 and TRBJ2-1, with D possibly matching TRBD2 (5 bases). The CDR3 is 14 residues long. Trimming left V 4 bases short and J 4 bases short, with 11 bases between. The germline gives CDR1 MNHNY, CDR2 SVGAGI (reference sequence). CDR3 protein: CASSWTYVYNEQFF. CDR3 DNA: TGTGCCAGCAGTTGGACTTACGTATACAATGAGCAGTTCTTC.

This clone was found a few times. The chain recombines TRBV19 with TRBJ2-5; no reliable D call. Germline V gene sequence: CDR1 LNHDA, CDR2 SQIVND (reference sequence). The V gene lost 5 bases and the J gene lost 2 bases, with 6 bases spanning the gap. The CDR3 is 12 residues long. The CDR3 coding sequence is TGTGCCAGTAGTGTCAGTCAAGAGACCCAGTACTTC. Translating gives CASSVSQETQYF.

The chain uses TRBV4-1 and TRBJ2-1, with TRBD1 identical over 7 bases. CDR1 is MGHRA, CDR2 YSYEKL, per germline. The junction had 6 bases not matched to a gene; V was cut back by 7 bases and J by 6 bases. This CDR3 region has 13 residues. The CDR3 is CASTGTAGNEQFF. DNA for the CDR3: TGCGCCAGCACCGGGACAGCAGGCAATGAGCAGTTCTTC.

The chain combines TRBV6-5 with TRBJ1-2, with TRBD1 matching over 8 bases. Germline trimming cut 3 bases from V and 2 bases from J; bases unmatched to any gene: 8. The CDR3 has 16 residues. Per germline, CDR1 MNHEY and CDR2 SVGAGI. CDR3 loop: CASSYTRQGSNYGYTF. CDR3 in DNA: TGTGCCAGCAGTTATACCAGACAGGGGTCAAACTATGGCTACACCTTC.

The gene calls are TRBV7-9 and TRBJ2-1; 10 bases match TRBD2. Germline CDR1 and CDR2: SEHNR and FQNEAQ (reference sequence). The CDR3 extends over 17 amino acids. With V trimmed by 8 bases and J by 6 bases, 16 bases remained unmatched. CDR3 residues: CASPPAVGLAESNEQFF. The CDR3 region has the DNA TGTGCCAGCCCGCCAGCCGTCGGACTAGCGGAGTCCAATGAGCAGTTCTTC.

This clone was detected only a few times. The CDR3 loop reads CASSRASGSSYNEQFF. CDR3 sequence (DNA): TGTGCCAGCAGCCGGGCTAGCGGGAGCTCCTACAATGAGCAGTTCTTC. This sequence joins TRBV7-2 and TRBJ2-1, with 10 bases identical to TRBD2. Germline trimming cut 5 bases from V and 0 bases from J; bases unmatched to any gene: 4. Per germline, CDR1 SGHTA and CDR2 FQGNSA. CDR3 length: 16 residues.

This clone was found once. The chain is built from TRBV28 and TRBJ2-1, with D possibly matching TRBD1 (5 bases). Germline values: CDR1 MDHEN, CDR2 SYDVKM. The CDR3 length is 16 residues. Trimming left V 3 bases short and J 6 bases short, with 18 bases between. The CDR3 loop reads CASSFPGPGSGNEQFF. CDR3 sequence (DNA): TGTGCCAGCAGTTTTCCAGGGCCCGGGTCGGGCAATGAGCAGTTCTTC.

This chain joins TRBV13 and TRBJ1-5; D is unresolved. Trimming stripped 0 bases from V and 5 bases from J, with 8 bases between. Germline V gene lookup returns CDR1 PRHDT and CDR2 FYEKMQ (reference sequence). The CDR3 has 14 residues. DNA of the CDR3: TGTGCCAGCAGCTTAGGCCGTGAGGATCAGCCCCAGCATTTT. It yields the protein CASSLGREDQPQHF.

This clone was detected once. The chain carries TRBV23-1 and TRBJ1-2; weak D call: TRBD1 (6 bases). TRBV23-1 is sorted into the ORF group, with uncertain function. The CDR3 has 17 amino acids. Trimming took 2 bases from V and 4 from J, leaving 20 bases between them. The CDR3 reads CASSQMGVGGRPYGYTF. For the CDR3, the DNA is TGCGCCAGCAGTCAAATGGGGGTGGGGGGGCGCCCCTATGGCTACACCTTC.

This rearrangement joins TRBV29-1 to TRBJ2-2; D is undetermined. Trimming left V 3 bases short and J 6 bases short, with 5 bases between. This CDR3 comprises 11 residues. Germline CDR1 and CDR2: SQVTM and ANQGSEA. The CDR3 DNA follows: TGCAGCGTTGAGGGCGCCGGGGAGCTGTTTTTT. It codes for CSVEGAGELFF.

V usage is TRBV19 and J usage is TRBJ2-7; 8 bases align to TRBD1. Germline V CDR1 and CDR2: LNHDA, SQIVND (reference sequence). J was trimmed by 5 bases and V by 4 bases; bases with no gene match: 7. CDR3 length: 14 amino acids. CDR3 coding DNA: TGTGCCAGTAGTACCTCGGACAGGGACCACGAGCAGTACTTC. This encodes CASSTSDRDHEQYF.

The rearrangement links TRBV7-2 to TRBJ2-7, with 9 positions matching TRBD1. The CDR3 totals 14 residues. CDR1 is SGHTA, CDR2 FQGNSA, per germline. Losses at the gene ends were 3 bases for V and 2 bases for J; bases not matched to a gene: 2. The CDR3 nucleotides are TGTGCCAGCAGCTTCGGGACAGGGCCCTACGAGCAGTACTTC. This gives the protein CASSFGTGPYEQYF.

This clone was detected only a few times. The chain is built from TRBV5-1 and TRBJ1-1, with D maybe TRBD1 (6 bases). Germline assignment: CDR1 SGHRS and CDR2 YFSETQ. The length of the CDR3 is 14 residues. Trimming removed 1 base at V and 1 base at J, with 8 bases between. In DNA, the CDR3 is TGCGCCAGCAGCTTGACAGGGCGGAACACTGAAGCTTTCTTT. As protein: CASSLTGRNTEAFF.

This chain joins TRBV15 and TRBJ2-2; 7 nucleotides agree with TRBD2. This CDR3 has 15 amino acids. J gave up 3 bases and V 1 base, and 2 bases lay outside the gene matches. CDR1 is LNHNV and CDR2 is YYDKDF in the germline V gene (reference sequence). The CDR3 sequence is CATSRGLADTGELFF. DNA for the CDR3: TGTGCCACCAGCAGAGGGCTAGCGGACACCGGGGAGCTGTTTTTT.

The rearrangement links TRBV19 to TRBJ1-1; unclear D gene. The CDR3 totals 13 residues. V was shortened by 3 bases and J by 0 bases, with 5 bases between the two germline ends. Germline values: CDR1 LNHDA, CDR2 SQIVND (reference sequence). The DNA for the CDR3 is TGTGCCAGTAGTATTCAGGTGAACACTGAAGCTTTCTTT. Protein product: CASSIQVNTEAFF.

The chain uses TRBV9 and TRBJ2-1; the D gene is possibly TRBD2 (6 bases). This CDR3 contains 14 residues. CDR1 is SGDLS and CDR2 is YYNGEE in the germline V gene. V gave up 6 bases and J gave up 9 bases, with 19 bases separating them. DNA of the CDR3: TGTGCCAGCACCCAGCGGACTAACGGGGGTGAGCAGTTCTTC. Translating it yields CASTQRTNGGEQFF.

The chain carries TRBV28 and TRBJ2-1; tentative D call: TRBD2 (5 bases). Per the germline V gene, CDR1 is MDHEN and CDR2 is SYDVKM. Trimming removed 7 bases at V and 9 bases at J, with 22 bases between. The CDR3 loop spans 15 amino acids. CDR3 coding DNA: TGTGCCAGCACTCTCCTCGGAGGCCAAACTCGTGAGCAGTTCTTC. This codes for CASTLLGGQTREQFF.